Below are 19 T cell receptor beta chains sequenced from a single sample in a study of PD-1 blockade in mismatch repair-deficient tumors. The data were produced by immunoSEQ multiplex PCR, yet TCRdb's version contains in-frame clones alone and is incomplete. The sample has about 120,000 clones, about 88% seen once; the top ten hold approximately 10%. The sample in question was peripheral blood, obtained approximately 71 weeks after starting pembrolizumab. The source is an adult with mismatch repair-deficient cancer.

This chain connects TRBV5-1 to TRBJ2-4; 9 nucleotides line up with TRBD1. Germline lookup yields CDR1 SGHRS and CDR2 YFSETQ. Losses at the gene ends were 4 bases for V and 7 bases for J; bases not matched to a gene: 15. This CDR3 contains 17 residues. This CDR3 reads CASSTIYRQGEQNIQYF. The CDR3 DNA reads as TGCGCCAGCAGCACGATTTACCGACAGGGGGAGCAGAACATTCAGTACTTC.

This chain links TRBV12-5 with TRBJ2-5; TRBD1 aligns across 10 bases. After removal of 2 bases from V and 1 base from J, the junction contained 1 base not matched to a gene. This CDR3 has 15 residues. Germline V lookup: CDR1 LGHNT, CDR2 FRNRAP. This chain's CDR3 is CASGLRQGAQETQYF. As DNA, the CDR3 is TGTGCTAGTGGTTTGAGACAGGGGGCCCAAGAGACCCAGTACTTC.

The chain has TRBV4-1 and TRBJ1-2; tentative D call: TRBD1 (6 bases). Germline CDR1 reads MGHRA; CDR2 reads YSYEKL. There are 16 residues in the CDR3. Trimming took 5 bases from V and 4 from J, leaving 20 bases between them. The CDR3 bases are TGCGCCAGCAGCGGGGTGAGTCGGCAGGGGCCCTATGGCTACACCTTC. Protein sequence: CASSGVSRQGPYGYTF.

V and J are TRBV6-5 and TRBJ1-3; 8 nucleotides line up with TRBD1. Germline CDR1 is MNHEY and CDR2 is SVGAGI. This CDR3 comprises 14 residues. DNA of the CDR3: TGTGCTACCGGGACAGGCAACTCTGGAAACACCATATATTTT. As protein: CATGTGNSGNTIYF.

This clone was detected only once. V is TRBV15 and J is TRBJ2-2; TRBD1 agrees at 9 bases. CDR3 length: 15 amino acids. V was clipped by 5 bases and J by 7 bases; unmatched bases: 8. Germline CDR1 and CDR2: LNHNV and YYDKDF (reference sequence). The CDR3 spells CATSAKTGGHGELFF. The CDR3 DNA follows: TGTGCCACCAGCGCCAAAACAGGGGGCCACGGGGAGCTGTTTTTT.

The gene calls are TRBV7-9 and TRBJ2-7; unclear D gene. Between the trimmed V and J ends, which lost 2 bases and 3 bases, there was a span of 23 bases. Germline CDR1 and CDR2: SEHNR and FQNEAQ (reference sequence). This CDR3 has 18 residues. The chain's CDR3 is CASSLRTTTDPIVYEQYF. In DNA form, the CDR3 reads TGTGCCAGCAGCTTAAGAACTACAACGGATCCGATTGTCTACGAGCAGTACTTC. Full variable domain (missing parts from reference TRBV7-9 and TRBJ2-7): DTGVSQNPRHKITKRGQNVTFRCDPISEHNRLYWYRQTLGQGPEFLTYFQNEAQLEKSRLLSDRFSAERPKGSFSTLEIQRTEQGDSAMYLCASSLRTTTDPIVYEQYFGPGTRLTVT.

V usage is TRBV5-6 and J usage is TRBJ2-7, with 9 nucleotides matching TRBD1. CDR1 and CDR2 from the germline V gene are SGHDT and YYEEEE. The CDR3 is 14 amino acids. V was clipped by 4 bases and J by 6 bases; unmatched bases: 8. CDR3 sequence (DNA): TGTGCCAGCAGCCCGCGGGACAGGGCTCGCGAGCAGTACTTC. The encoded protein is CASSPRDRAREQYF.

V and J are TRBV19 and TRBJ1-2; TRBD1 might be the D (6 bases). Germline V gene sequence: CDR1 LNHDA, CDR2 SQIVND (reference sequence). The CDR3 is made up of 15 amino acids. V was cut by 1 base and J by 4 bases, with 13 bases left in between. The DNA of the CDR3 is TGTGCCAGTAGTATAGCGGGGGGCGCTGGCTATGGCTACACCTTC. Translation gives CASSIAGGAGYGYTF.

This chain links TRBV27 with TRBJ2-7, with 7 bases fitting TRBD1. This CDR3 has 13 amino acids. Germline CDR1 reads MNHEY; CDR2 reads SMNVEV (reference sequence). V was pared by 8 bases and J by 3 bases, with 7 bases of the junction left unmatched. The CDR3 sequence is CASRQGLIYEQYF. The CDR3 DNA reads TGTGCCAGCCGACAGGGCCTAATCTACGAGCAGTACTTC.

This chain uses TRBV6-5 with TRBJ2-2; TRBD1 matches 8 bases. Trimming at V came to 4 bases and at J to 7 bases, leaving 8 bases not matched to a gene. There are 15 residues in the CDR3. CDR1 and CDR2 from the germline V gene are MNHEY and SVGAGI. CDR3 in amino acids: CASSSWTGLGGELFF. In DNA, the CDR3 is TGTGCCAGCAGTTCGTGGACAGGGTTGGGCGGGGAGCTGTTTTTT.

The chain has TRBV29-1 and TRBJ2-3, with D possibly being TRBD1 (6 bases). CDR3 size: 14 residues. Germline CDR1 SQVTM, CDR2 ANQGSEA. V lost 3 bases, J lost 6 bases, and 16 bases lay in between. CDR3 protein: CSVDGITGTDTQYF. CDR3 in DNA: TGCAGCGTTGACGGAATAACAGGGACGGATACGCAGTATTTT.

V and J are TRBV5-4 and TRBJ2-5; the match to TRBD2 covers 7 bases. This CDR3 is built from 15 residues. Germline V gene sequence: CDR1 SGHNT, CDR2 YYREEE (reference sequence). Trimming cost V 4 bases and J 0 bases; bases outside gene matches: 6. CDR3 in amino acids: CASSATLADQETQYF. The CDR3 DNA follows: TGTGCCAGCAGCGCCACCCTAGCGGACCAAGAGACCCAGTACTTC.

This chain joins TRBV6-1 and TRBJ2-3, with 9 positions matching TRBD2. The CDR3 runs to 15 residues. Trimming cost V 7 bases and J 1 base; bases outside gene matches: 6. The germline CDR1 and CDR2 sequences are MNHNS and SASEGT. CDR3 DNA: TGTGCCAGCAAATGGGGCGGGAGGGGCACAGATACGCAGTATTTT. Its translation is CASKWGGRGTDTQYF.

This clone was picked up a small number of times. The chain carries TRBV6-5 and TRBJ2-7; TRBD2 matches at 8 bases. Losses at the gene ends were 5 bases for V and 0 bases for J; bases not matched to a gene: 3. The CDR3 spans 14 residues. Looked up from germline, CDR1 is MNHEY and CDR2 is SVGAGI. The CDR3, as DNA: TGTGCCAGCAGTGCGACTAGCGTCTCCTACGAGCAGTACTTC. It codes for CASSATSVSYEQYF.

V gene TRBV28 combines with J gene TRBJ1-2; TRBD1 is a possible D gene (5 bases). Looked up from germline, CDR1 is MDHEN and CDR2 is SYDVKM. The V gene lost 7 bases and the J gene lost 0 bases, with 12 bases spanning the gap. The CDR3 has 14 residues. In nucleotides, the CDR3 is TGTGCCAGCACCCAGGCAGGGTCTAACTATGGCTACACCTTC. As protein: CASTQAGSNYGYTF.

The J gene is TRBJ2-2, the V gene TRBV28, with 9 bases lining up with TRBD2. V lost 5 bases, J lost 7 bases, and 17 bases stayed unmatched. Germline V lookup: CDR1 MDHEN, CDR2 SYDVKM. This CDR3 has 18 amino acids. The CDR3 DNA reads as TGTGCCAGCAGTCTCCGGGGAGTAGCGGGAGTCGGCCACGGGGAGCTGTTTTTT. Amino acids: CASSLRGVAGVGHGELFF. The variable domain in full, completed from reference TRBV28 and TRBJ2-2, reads DVKVTQSSRYLVKRTGEKVFLECVQDMDHENMFWYRQDPGLGLRLIYFSYDVKMKEKGDIPEGYSVSREKKERFSLILESASTNQTSMYLCASSLRGVAGVGHGELFFGEGSRLTVL.

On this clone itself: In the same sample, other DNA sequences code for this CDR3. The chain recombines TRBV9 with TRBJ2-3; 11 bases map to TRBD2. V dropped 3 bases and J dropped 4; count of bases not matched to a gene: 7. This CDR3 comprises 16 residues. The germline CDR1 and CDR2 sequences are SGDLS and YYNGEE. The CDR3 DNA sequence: TGTGCCAGCAGCGCTCTAGCGGGAGGCCTACCAGATACGCAGTATTTT. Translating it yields CASSALAGGLPDTQYF.

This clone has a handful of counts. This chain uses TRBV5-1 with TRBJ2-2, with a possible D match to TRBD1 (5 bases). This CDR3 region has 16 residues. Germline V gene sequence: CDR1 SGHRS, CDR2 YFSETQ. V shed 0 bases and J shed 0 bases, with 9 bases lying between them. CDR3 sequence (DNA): TGCGCCAGCAGCTTGGGCATAGGGGCGAACACCGGGGAGCTGTTTTTT. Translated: CASSLGIGANTGELFF.

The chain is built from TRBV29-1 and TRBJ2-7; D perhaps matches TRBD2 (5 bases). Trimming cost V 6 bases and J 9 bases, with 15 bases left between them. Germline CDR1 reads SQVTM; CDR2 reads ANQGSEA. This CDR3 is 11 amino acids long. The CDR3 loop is CSVRELRGQYF. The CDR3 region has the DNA TGCAGCGTGAGGGAGTTAAGAGGGCAGTACTTC.